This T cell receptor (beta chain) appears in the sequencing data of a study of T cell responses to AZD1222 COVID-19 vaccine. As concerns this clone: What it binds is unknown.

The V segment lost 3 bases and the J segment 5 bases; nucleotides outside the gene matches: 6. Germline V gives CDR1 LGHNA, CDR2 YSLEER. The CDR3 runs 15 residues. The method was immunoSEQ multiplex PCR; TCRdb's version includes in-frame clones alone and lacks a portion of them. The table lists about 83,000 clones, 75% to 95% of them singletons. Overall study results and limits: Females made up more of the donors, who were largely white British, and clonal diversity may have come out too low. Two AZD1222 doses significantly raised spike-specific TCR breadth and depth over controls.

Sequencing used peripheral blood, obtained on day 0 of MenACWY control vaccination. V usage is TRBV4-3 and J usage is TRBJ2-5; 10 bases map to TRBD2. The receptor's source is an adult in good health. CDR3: CASSHGAGGRETQYF. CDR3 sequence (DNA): TGCGCCAGCAGCCATGGAGCGGGAGGGCGGGAGACCCAGTACTTC.